These 25 T cell receptor beta chains were all obtained from the same sample, sequenced in a study of vaccination effects on CD4 cells after COVID-19. Clones were read by immunoSEQ multiplex PCR, and TCRdb kept only the in-frame ones, dropping some. The repertoire holds around 47,000 clones, with more than 60% as singletons. With the ViraFEST assay, the study expanded antigen-specific CD4+ T cells using viral peptide pools, then sequenced them. Investigators separated out CD4+ T cells once 10 days of culture had passed. Sometime from March through December 2020, the person acquired a SARS-CoV-2 infection that PCR confirmed. Their recognized antigens are unknown. Sample: CD4+ T cells from PBMCs cultured with a peptide pool, taken before COVID-19 vaccination. The receptors come from a human donor who had a prior SARS-CoV-2 infection.

This chain links TRBV2 with TRBJ2-7, with D unresolved. The CDR3 loop spans 13 amino acids. Trimming removed 1 base at V and 6 bases at J, with 10 bases between. Germline-derived CDR1 and CDR2 are SNHLY and FYNNEI. CDR3 loop: CASSEEGSLEQYF. CDR3 nucleotides: TGTGCCAGCAGTGAAGAGGGAAGCCTCGAGCAGTACTTC.

This clone appeared once. The chain couples TRBV19 to TRBJ1-6; a possible D gene is TRBD1 (5 bases). Deletions cut 10 bases from V and 0 bases from J, with 16 bases between. CDR1 and CDR2 from the germline V gene are LNHDA and SQIVND (reference sequence). The CDR3 runs to 16 residues. CDR3 bases: TGTGCCATTAAACGGGGCTACAGCTCCTATAATTCACCCCTCCACTTT. Translated: CAIKRGYSSYNSPLHF.

This clone was detected a few times. CDR3 in amino acids: CASSGIYSNIQYF. The DNA of the CDR3 is TGTGCCAGCAGTGGCATTTATTCGAACATTCAGTACTTC. The rearrangement links TRBV2 to TRBJ2-4; D gene ambiguous. V was cut by 4 bases and J by 7 bases, with 11 bases left in between. Germline values: CDR1 SNHLY, CDR2 FYNNEI. This CDR3 is 13 amino acids long.

The DNA for the CDR3 is TGTGCCAGCAGTTGGCTGACAGGGGAGTCAGGCTACACCTTC. Translation: CASSWLTGESGYTF. The genes are TRBV6-5 and TRBJ1-2, with TRBD1 matching 8 bases. The CDR3 spans 14 residues. CDR1 is MNHEY, CDR2 SVGAGI, per germline. V lost 4 bases and J lost 8; bases outside the gene matches: 9.

The sample holds a few counts of this clone. This chain connects TRBV18 to TRBJ2-7; 8 bases match TRBD2. Per germline, CDR1 KGHSH and CDR2 LQKENI. This CDR3 contains 15 residues. With V trimmed by 3 bases and J by 6 bases, 10 bases remained unmatched. CDR3: CASSPAWTSSSEQYF. The CDR3 coding sequence is TGTGCCAGCTCACCTGCTTGGACTAGCTCCAGCGAGCAGTACTTC.

This chain connects TRBV5-1 to TRBJ2-7, with D perhaps matching TRBD2 (5 bases). The CDR3 is 16 residues long. The ends were cut back, 4 bases at V and 3 bases at J, with 20 bases in the middle. Germline loops: CDR1 SGHRS, CDR2 YFSETQ. CDR3 sequence reads: CASSDPKLVSGYEQYF. The CDR3 nucleotides are TGCGCCAGCAGCGACCCGAAACTAGTTTCTGGCTACGAGCAGTACTTC.

This chain joins TRBV30 and TRBJ1-1, with D unclear. The CDR3 spans 12 residues. V was trimmed by 3 bases and J by 3 bases, leaving 8 bases between them. CDR1 and CDR2 (germline): GTSNPN, SVGIG (reference sequence). CDR3 in DNA: TGTGCCTGGAGAAGGAAGTACACTGAAGCTTTCTTT. Its protein is CAWRRKYTEAFF.

The rearrangement joins TRBV4-1 to TRBJ2-7, with 12 bases matching TRBD1. The CDR3 extends over 16 amino acids. V was clipped by 0 bases and J by 5 bases; unmatched bases: 5. The V gene's germline CDR1 is MGHRA and CDR2 YSYEKL. CDR3 sequence (DNA): TGCGCCAGCAGCCAAGACACCGGGACAGGGGGCGACGAGCAGTACTTC. Its protein product is CASSQDTGTGGDEQYF.

The chain links TRBV5-1 to TRBJ1-2; D uncertain. Per the germline V gene, CDR1 is SGHRS and CDR2 is YFSETQ. The CDR3 is made up of 13 amino acids. Trimming removed 1 base at V and 5 bases at J, with 9 bases between. The CDR3 DNA reads as TGCGCCAGCAGCTTGTATAGGGCATATGGCTACACCTTC. Its protein is CASSLYRAYGYTF.

The chain recombines TRBV27 with TRBJ2-2; TRBD1 matches at 8 bases. The CDR3 extends over 17 amino acids. The junction had 10 bases not matched to a gene; V was cut back by 1 base and J by 6 bases. Germline values: CDR1 MNHEY, CDR2 SMNVEV (reference sequence). The CDR3: CASSLYYGQGWAGELFF. CDR3 nucleotide sequence: TGTGCCAGCAGTTTATACTATGGACAGGGATGGGCCGGGGAGCTGTTTTTT.

The V and J genes are TRBV6-5 and TRBJ1-5; D remains ambiguous. Trimming took off 2 bases at V and 2 bases at J, with 4 bases between the two ends. The germline V gene encodes CDR1 MNHEY and CDR2 SVGAGI. The CDR3 has 13 residues. The chain's CDR3 is CASSYQGNQPQHF. The DNA for the CDR3 is TGTGCCAGCAGTTACCAGGGCAATCAGCCCCAGCATTTT.

This chain joins TRBV10-3 and TRBJ2-7; maybe TRBD1 (5 bases). CDR3 length equals 11 residues. CDR1 ENHRY and CDR2 SYGVKD come from the germline V gene. V shed 6 bases and J shed 6 bases, with 9 bases lying between them. CDR3 sequence: CAISQGGEQYF. CDR3 in DNA: TGTGCCATCAGCCAGGGTGGCGAGCAGTACTTC.

The chain recombines TRBV5-1 with TRBJ2-7; TRBD1 matches 8 bases. Losses at the gene ends were 0 bases for V and 1 base for J; bases not matched to a gene: 3. In germline, CDR1 is SGHRS, CDR2 YFSETQ. The CDR3 is made up of 15 amino acids. The CDR3 loop reads CASSLATGGSYEQYF. The CDR3 nucleotides are TGCGCCAGCAGCTTGGCCACAGGGGGGTCCTACGAGCAGTACTTC.

The table lists this clone with a count of one. The chain carries TRBV6-6 and TRBJ2-7; 11 bases agree with TRBD2. This CDR3 contains 18 residues. V lost 5 bases to trimming and J lost 0 bases; unmatched junction nucleotides: 12. In germline, CDR1 is MNHNY, CDR2 SVGAGI (reference sequence). The CDR3 spells CASSPLGVAGGVSYEQYF. For the CDR3, the DNA is TGTGCCAGCAGTCCCCTGGGAGTAGCGGGGGGGGTCTCCTACGAGCAGTACTTC.

The chain is built from TRBV30 and TRBJ1-1; maybe TRBD1 (6 bases). Trimming took off 5 bases at V and 5 bases at J, with 18 bases between the two ends. CDR3 length: 14 residues. Germline values: CDR1 GTSNPN, CDR2 SVGIG (reference sequence). In nucleotides, the CDR3 is TGTGCCTGGGGGGGGCGGGGACGGCGGACTGAAGCTTTCTTT. Translation gives CAWGGRGRRTEAFF.

This clone was picked up many times. CDR3 DNA: TGTGCCAGCAGCGCCAGCGGATGGGACACCGGGGAGCTGTTTTTT. It translates to CASSASGWDTGELFF. The chain carries TRBV9 and TRBJ2-2; D possibly corresponds to TRBD2 (5 bases). This CDR3 has 15 residues. The germline V and J ends were trimmed by 3 bases and 3 bases, with 12 bases remaining between them. Germline-derived CDR1 and CDR2 are SGDLS and YYNGEE.

The V gene is TRBV19, the J gene TRBJ2-2; 8 bases agree with TRBD1. This CDR3 region has 14 residues. Germline lookup yields CDR1 LNHDA and CDR2 SQIVND (reference sequence). J lost 3 bases, V lost 10 bases, and 7 bases had no gene match. The CDR3 DNA reads TGTGCCACCCAAGACAGGGGACACACCGGGGAGCTGTTTTTT. This encodes CATQDRGHTGELFF.

The V gene is TRBV18, the J gene TRBJ2-7; D remains ambiguous. Looked up from germline, CDR1 is KGHSH and CDR2 is LQKENI. CDR3 size: 13 residues. The V and J ends lost 3 bases and 2 bases respectively, with 8 bases between them. CDR3 DNA: TGTGCCAGCTCACCGGCGCAAGCCTACGAGCAGTACTTC. This codes for CASSPAQAYEQYF.

The rearrangement joins TRBV12-5 to TRBJ1-2; D ambiguous. Trimming stripped 5 bases from V and 2 bases from J, with 12 bases between. The CDR3 contains 14 residues. From germline, CDR1 is LGHNT and CDR2 FRNRAP. CDR3 DNA: TGTGCTAGTGGTACTCAGGCCGCCAACTATGGCTACACCTTC. This codes for CASGTQAANYGYTF. The full variable domain, with the rest looked up from reference TRBV12-5 and TRBJ1-2, is DARVTQTPRHKVTEMGQEVTMRCQPILGHNTVFWYRQTMMQGLELLAYFRNRAPLDDSGMPKDRFSAEMPDATLATLKIQPSEPRDSAVYFCASGTQAANYGYTFGSGTRLTVV.

This chain joins TRBV11-1 and TRBJ2-7; TRBD1 matches at 8 bases. Germline CDR1 SGHAT, CDR2 FQDESV (reference sequence). This CDR3 region has 15 residues. V lost 2 bases, J lost 4 bases, and 7 bases stayed unmatched. The CDR3 DNA reads TGTGCCAGCAGCTTACAGGGGACAGGTTCTTACGAGCAGTACTTC. Amino acid sequence: CASSLQGTGSYEQYF.

The chain joins TRBV5-4 to TRBJ1-2; a weak D match, TRBD1 (5 bases). V lost 4 bases and J 8 bases, leaving 30 bases between the germline ends. CDR1 and CDR2 from the germline V gene are SGHNT and YYREEE (reference sequence). The CDR3 length is 18 residues. The CDR3 DNA follows: TGTGCCAGCAGCGCAACCGGGACGTTCAATCCGGACTATTGGGGCTACACCTTC. As protein: CASSATGTFNPDYWGYTF.

CDR3 amino acids: CASSPNGVRGVGEQYF. In nucleotides, the CDR3 is TGTGCCAGCTCACCAAATGGAGTCAGGGGCGTCGGCGAGCAGTACTTC. The J gene is TRBJ2-7, the V gene TRBV18; a weak D match, TRBD1 (6 bases). The CDR3 has 16 amino acids. With 2 bases removed from V and 6 bases from J, the gap between germline ends came to 20 bases. Germline assignment: CDR1 KGHSH and CDR2 LQKENI. The whole variable domain, filled in from reference TRBV18 and TRBJ2-7, reads NAGVMQNPRHLVRRRGQEARLRCSPMKGHSHVYWYRQLPEEGLKFMVYLQKENIIDESGMPKERFSAEFPKEGPSILRIQQVVRGDSAAYFCASSPNGVRGVGEQYFGPGTRLTVT.

This clone was picked up a small number of times. The chain combines TRBV2 with TRBJ1-1; D not certain. Trimming removed 8 bases at V and 0 bases at J, with 10 bases between. Germline lookup yields CDR1 SNHLY and CDR2 FYNNEI. This CDR3 has 13 amino acids. CDR3 sequence (DNA): TGTGCCAGCTCTAGGGAGGTGAACACTGAAGCTTTCTTT. It yields the protein CASSREVNTEAFF.

The table lists this clone with a count of one. The gene calls are TRBV9 and TRBJ1-1; tentative D call: TRBD1 (6 bases). Germline CDR1 and CDR2: SGDLS and YYNGEE. This CDR3 is built from 15 residues. The V and J ends lost 0 bases and 4 bases respectively, with 13 bases between them. Written as DNA, the CDR3 is TGTGCCAGCAGCGTAGCTCCGGGGGGCGGCACTGAAGCTTTCTTT. It translates to CASSVAPGGGTEAFF.

V usage is TRBV9 and J usage is TRBJ2-1; D possibly corresponds to TRBD1 (5 bases). V was clipped by 0 bases and J by 4 bases, with 11 bases between them. This CDR3 is built from 15 residues. CDR1 is SGDLS and CDR2 is YYNGEE in the germline V gene. Here the CDR3 reads CASSVDLGVYNEQFF. CDR3 in DNA: TGTGCCAGCAGCGTAGATTTAGGGGTATACAATGAGCAGTTCTTC.